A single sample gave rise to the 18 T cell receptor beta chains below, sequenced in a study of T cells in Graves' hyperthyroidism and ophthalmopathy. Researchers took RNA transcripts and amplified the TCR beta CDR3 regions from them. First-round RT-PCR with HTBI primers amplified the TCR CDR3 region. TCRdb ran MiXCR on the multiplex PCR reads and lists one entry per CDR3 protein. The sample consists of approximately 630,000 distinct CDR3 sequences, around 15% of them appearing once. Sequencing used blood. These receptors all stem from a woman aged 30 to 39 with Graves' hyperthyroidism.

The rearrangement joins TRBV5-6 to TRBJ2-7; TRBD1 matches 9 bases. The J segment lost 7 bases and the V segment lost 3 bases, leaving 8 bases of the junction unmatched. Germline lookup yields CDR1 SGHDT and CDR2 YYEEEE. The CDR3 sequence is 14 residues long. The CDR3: CASSWGQGTFEQYF. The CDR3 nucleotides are TGTGCCAGCAGCTGGGGACAGGGAACTTTTGAGCAGTACTTC. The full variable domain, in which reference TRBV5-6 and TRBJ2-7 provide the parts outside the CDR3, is DAGVTQSPTHLIKTRGQQVTLRCSPKSGHDTVSWYQQALGQGPQFIFQYYEEEERQRGNFPDRFSGHQFPNYSSELNVNALLLGDSALYLCASSWGQGTFEQYFGPGTRLTVT.

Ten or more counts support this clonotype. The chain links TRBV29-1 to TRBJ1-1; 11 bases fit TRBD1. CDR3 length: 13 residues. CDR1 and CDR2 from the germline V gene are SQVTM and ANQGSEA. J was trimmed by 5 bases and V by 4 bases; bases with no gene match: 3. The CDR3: CSVADRGLTEAFF. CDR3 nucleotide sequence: TGCAGCGTTGCGGACAGGGGGCTGACTGAAGCTTTCTTT.

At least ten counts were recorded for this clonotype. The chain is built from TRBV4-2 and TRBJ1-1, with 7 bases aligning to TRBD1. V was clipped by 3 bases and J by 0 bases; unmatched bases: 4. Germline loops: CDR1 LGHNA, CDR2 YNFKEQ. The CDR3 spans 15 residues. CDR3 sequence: CASSHPDRVNTEAFF. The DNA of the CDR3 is TGTGCCAGCAGCCACCCCGACAGGGTGAACACTGAAGCTTTCTTT.

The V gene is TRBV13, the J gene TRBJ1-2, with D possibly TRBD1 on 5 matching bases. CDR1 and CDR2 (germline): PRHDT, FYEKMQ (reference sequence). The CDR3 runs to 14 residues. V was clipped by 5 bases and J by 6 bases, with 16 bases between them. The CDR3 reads CASSPREVGDGYTF. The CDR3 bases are TGTGCCAGCAGCCCGAGGGAGGTGGGGGATGGCTACACCTTC.

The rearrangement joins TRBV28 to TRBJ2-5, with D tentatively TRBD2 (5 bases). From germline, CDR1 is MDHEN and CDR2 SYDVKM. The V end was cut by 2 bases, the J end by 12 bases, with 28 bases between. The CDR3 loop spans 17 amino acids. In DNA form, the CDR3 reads TGTGCCAGCAGTTTACCGTTCACTAGATCATCCCAGGTACCCAAGTACTTC. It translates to CASSLPFTRSSQVPKYF.

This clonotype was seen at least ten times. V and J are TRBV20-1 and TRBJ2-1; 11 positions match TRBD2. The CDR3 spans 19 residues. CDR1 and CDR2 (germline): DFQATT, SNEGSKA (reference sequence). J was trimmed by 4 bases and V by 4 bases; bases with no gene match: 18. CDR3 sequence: CSATRSSGGRRGPYNEQFF. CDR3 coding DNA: TGCAGTGCTACCCGCTCTAGCGGGGGGAGACGGGGGCCATACAATGAGCAGTTCTTC.

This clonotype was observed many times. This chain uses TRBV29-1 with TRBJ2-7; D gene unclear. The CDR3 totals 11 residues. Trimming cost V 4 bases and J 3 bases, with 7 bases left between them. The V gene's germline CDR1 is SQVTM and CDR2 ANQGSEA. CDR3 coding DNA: TGCAGCGTTGCCGACGGCTACGAGCAGTACTTC. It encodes CSVADGYEQYF.

The CDR3 DNA sequence: TGCGCCAGCAGCTTCTCTGGCCAGGGGAGGAATGAGCAGTTCTTC. This gives the protein CASSFSGQGRNEQFF. V gene TRBV5-1 combines with J gene TRBJ2-1; the D gene could be TRBD1 or TRBD2 (6 bases each). The length of the CDR3 is 15 residues. Germline CDR1 is SGHRS and CDR2 is YFSETQ. V lost 2 bases and J lost 7, with 16 bases in between.

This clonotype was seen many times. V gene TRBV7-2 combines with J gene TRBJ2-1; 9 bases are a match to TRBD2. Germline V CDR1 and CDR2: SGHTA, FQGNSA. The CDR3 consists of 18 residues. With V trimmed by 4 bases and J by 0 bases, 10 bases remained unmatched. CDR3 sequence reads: CASSSAGGPQVSYNEQFF. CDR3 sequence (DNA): TGTGCCAGCAGCTCCGCGGGAGGGCCCCAGGTCTCCTACAATGAGCAGTTCTTC.

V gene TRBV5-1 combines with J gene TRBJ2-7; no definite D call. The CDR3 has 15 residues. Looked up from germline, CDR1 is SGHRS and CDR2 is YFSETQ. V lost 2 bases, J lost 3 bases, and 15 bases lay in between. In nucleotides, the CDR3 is TGCGCCAGCAGCTTAGACCCCTCAGCTTACTACGAGCAGTACTTC. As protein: CASSLDPSAYYEQYF.

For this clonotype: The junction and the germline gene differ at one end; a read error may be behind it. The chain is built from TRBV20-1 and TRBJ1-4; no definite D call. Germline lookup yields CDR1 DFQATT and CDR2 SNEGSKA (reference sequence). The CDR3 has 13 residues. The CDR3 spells CSAPGPSNDKLFF. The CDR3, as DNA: TGCAGTGCCCCAGGACCCTCAAATGATAAACTGTTTTTT.

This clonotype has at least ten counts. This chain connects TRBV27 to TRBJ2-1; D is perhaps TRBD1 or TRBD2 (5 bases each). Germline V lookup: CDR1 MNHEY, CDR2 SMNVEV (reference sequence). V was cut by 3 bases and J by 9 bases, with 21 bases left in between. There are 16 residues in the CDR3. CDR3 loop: CASSFGDPLLDAEQFF. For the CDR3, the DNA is TGTGCCAGCAGTTTCGGGGACCCCCTTTTGGATGCTGAGCAGTTCTTC.

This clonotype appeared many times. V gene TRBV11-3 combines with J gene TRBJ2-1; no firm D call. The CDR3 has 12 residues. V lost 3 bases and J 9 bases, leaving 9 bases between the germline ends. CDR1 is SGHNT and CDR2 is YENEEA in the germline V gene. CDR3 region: CASSFSLSEQFF. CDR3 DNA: TGTGCCAGCAGCTTTTCGCTGAGTGAGCAGTTCTTC.

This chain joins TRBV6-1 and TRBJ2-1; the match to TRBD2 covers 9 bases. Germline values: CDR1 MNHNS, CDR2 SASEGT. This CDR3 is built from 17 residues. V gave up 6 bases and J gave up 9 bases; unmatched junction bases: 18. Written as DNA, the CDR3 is TGTGCCAGCAGCGGGCTAGCGATTGCGGGAGGGGGGGGTGAGCAGTTCTTC. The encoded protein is CASSGLAIAGGGGEQFF.

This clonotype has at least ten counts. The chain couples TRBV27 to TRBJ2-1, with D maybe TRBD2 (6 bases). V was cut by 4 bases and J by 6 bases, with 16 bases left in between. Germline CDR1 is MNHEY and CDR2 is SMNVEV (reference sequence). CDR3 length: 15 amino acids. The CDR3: CASSSPGTVSNEQFF. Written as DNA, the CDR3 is TGTGCCAGCAGTTCCCCCGGGACTGTGAGCAATGAGCAGTTCTTC.

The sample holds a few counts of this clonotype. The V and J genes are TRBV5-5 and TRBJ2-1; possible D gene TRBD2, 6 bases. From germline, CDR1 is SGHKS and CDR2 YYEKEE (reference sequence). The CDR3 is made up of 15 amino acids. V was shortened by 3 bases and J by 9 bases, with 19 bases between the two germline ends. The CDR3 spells CASSSRLGRRTEQFF. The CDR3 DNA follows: TGTGCCAGCAGCTCCCGACTAGGCCGGCGGACTGAGCAGTTCTTC.

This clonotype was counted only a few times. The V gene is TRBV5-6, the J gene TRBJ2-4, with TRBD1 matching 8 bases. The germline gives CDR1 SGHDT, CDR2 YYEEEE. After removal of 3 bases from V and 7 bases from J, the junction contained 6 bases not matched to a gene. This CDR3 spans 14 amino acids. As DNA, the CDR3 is TGTGCCAGCAGCTGGGACAGGATCTCGAACATTCAGTACTTC. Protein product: CASSWDRISNIQYF.

The CDR3 here is CASSLEGQGFGYTF. For the CDR3, the DNA is TGCGCCAGCAGCTTGGAGGGACAGGGGTTCGGCTACACCTTC. V gene TRBV5-1 combines with J gene TRBJ1-2; 10 bases are shared with TRBD1. The CDR3 spans 14 residues. The V segment lost 0 bases and the J segment 8 bases; nucleotides outside the gene matches: 4. CDR1 is SGHRS and CDR2 is YFSETQ in the germline V gene. Full variable domain (missing parts from reference TRBV5-1 and TRBJ1-2): KAGVTQTPRYLIKTRGQQVTLSCSPISGHRSVSWYQQTPGQGLQFLFEYFSETQRNKGNFPGRFSGRQFSNSRSEMNVSTLELGDSALYLCASSLEGQGFGYTFGSGTRLTVV.